This T cell receptor beta chain was sequenced for a study of T cells in localized non-small cell lung cancer. This clone was detected once. Method: immunoSEQ multiplex PCR; TCRdb's copy keeps in-frame clones and lacks some. This table has about 24,000 clones, 92% appearing once. The sequenced sample was peripheral blood, obtained before any cancer treatment. The sequence came from a man between 40 and 70 years old with stage III squamous cell lung carcinoma.

This CDR3 reads CASSPPATDTQYF. CDR3 sequence (DNA): TGCGCCAGCAGCCCCCCAGCCACAGATACGCAGTATTTT. The genes are TRBV5-1 and TRBJ2-3; D remains ambiguous. The CDR3 is made up of 13 amino acids. CDR1 is SGHRS and CDR2 is YFSETQ in the germline V gene. The germline V and J ends were trimmed by 4 bases and 2 bases, with 8 bases remaining between them.